A selection of T cell receptor beta chains follows, all from one sample in a study of technical replicates of blood from a handful of donors. Assay used: immunoSEQ multiplex PCR; TCRdb lists only in-frame clones, some missing. The table shows around 72,000 clones, with 92% occurring only once. Input material: T cells isolated from PBMCs. Source of these receptors: a human donor in good health. Each CDR3 is given with its conserved first and last residue. D genes are given only for firm matches. The size of a clone is reported for some rows only, either as once, few or many, or as a class for expanded clones.

j_call	v_call	d_call	clone_size	cdr3_aa	cdr3_nt
TRBJ1-5	TRBV19	TRBD1	NA	CASSIRDSNQPQHF	TGTGCCAGTAGTATCCGGGACAGTAATCAGCCCCAGCATTTT
TRBJ2-5	TRBV19	NA	NA	CASSSSQGRMETQYF	TGTGCCAGTAGCTCCTCCCAGGGGCGCATGGAGACCCAGTACTTC
TRBJ1-1	TRBV9	NA	NA	CASSVERYPNTEAFF	TGTGCCAGCAGCGTAGAGAGATACCCAAACACTGAAGCTTTCTTT
TRBJ2-1	TRBV5-8	NA	NA	CASSFGRGGLNEQFF	TGTGCCAGCAGCTTCGGGCGCGGAGGCCTCAATGAGCAGTTCTTC
TRBJ1-5	TRBV4-1	TRBD1	once	CASSHGGQGASQPQHF	TGCGCCAGCAGCCACGGGGGACAGGGAGCGAGTCAGCCCCAGCATTTT
TRBJ2-2	TRBV15	TRBD1	NA	CATSTTSSRQGVTGELFF	TGTGCCACCAGCACTACCTCCTCGAGACAGGGGGTCACCGGGGAGCTGTTTTTT
TRBJ2-3	TRBV9	TRBD2	NA	CASSVTSGRLTDTQYF	TGTGCCAGCAGCGTAACTAGCGGGAGGTTGACAGATACGCAGTATTTT
TRBJ2-4	TRBV30	NA	once	CAWSARGLAKNIQYF	TGTGCCTGGAGTGCCCGTGGCTTAGCCAAAAACATTCAGTACTTC
TRBJ1-1	TRBV6-5	NA	NA	CASSKDVGTPEAFF	TGTGCCAGCAGCAAAGACGTCGGGACACCTGAAGCTTTCTTT
TRBJ1-4	TRBV6-6	NA	NA	CASSYSKGDIGEKLFF	TGTGCCAGCAGTTACTCTAAAGGGGATATCGGGGAAAAACTGTTTTTT
TRBJ2-7	TRBV19	TRBD2	NA	CASSVTSGNRYEQYF	TGTGCCAGTAGTGTAACTAGCGGGAATCGCTACGAGCAGTACTTC
TRBJ1-4	TRBV7-9	NA	NA	CASSLSALREKLFF	TGTGCCAGCAGCTTATCTGCGTTGCGGGAAAAACTGTTTTTT
TRBJ2-7	TRBV6-6	NA	once	CASGIRGGYEQYF	TGTGCCAGTGGGATCAGGGGTGGGTACGAGCAGTACTTC
TRBJ2-1	TRBV11-3	TRBD1	NA	CASSSPGQGYNEQFF	TGTGCCAGCAGCTCGCCGGGACAGGGGTACAATGAGCAGTTCTTC
TRBJ1-4	TRBV2	NA	once	CASSRDSGATNEKLFF	TGTGCCAGCAGCAGAGACTCAGGGGCAACTAATGAAAAACTGTTTTTT
TRBJ2-1	TRBV7-9	NA	NA	CASSLANNEQFF	TGTGCCAGCAGCTTAGCTAACAATGAGCAGTTCTTC
TRBJ2-1	TRBV18	NA	NA	CASSLDNNEQFF	TGTGCCAGCTCACTGGACAACAATGAGCAGTTCTTC
TRBJ1-4	TRBV5-1	NA	few	CASSLAVGEAEKLFF	TGCGCCAGCAGCTTGGCCGTCGGGGAAGCTGAAAAACTGTTTTTT
TRBJ2-1	TRBV6-5	NA	NA	CASSYSTINEQFF	TGTGCCAGCAGTTACTCCACTATCAATGAGCAGTTCTTC
TRBJ2-1	TRBV11-2	NA	NA	CASSLTGNEQFF	TGTGCCAGCAGCTTAACGGGGAATGAGCAGTTCTTC
TRBJ2-7	TRBV6-1	NA	once	CASRGTAGVYEQYF	TGTGCCAGCAGGGGGACAGCGGGGGTCTACGAGCAGTACTTC
TRBJ2-7	TRBV7-3	TRBD1	NA	CASSSTGGYEQYF	TGTGCCAGCAGCTCGACAGGGGGGTACGAGCAGTACTTC
TRBJ1-2	TRBV2	TRBD1	NA	CASRVWTGPGNTF	TGTGCCAGCAGGGTATGGACAGGGCCTGGGAACACCTTC
TRBJ2-3	TRBV6-6	NA	NA	CASSSLTDTQYF	TGTGCCAGCAGTTCCCTCACAGATACGCAGTATTTT
TRBJ2-7	TRBV9	TRBD1	NA	CASSVSGTGAYEQYF	TGTGCCAGCAGCGTGTCCGGGACAGGAGCCTACGAGCAGTACTTC
TRBJ1-3	TRBV14	TRBD1	NA	CASSLGTGSSGNTIYF	TGTGCCAGCAGCCTTGGGACAGGATCTTCTGGAAACACCATATATTTT
TRBJ1-1	TRBV13	NA	NA	CASSPEGGKNTEAFF	TGTGCCAGCAGCCCCGAGGGAGGCAAGAACACTGAAGCTTTCTTT
TRBJ1-1	TRBV7-8	NA	once	CASSPFRREDEAFF	TGTGCCAGCAGCCCCTTTCGGAGGGAGGATGAAGCTTTCTTT
TRBJ2-1	TRBV4-2	NA	NA	CASSQAGEETYNEQFF	TGTGCCAGCAGCCAAGCGGGAGAGGAAACCTACAATGAGCAGTTCTTC
TRBJ1-5	TRBV18	NA	NA	CASSPQSSDRTGQPQHF	TGTGCCAGCTCACCACAGTCTTCCGACAGGACTGGACAGCCCCAGCATTTT
TRBJ2-7	TRBV27	TRBD1	NA	CASSHPRQGIYEQYF	TGTGCCAGCAGTCATCCCCGACAGGGGATATACGAGCAGTACTTC
TRBJ2-1	TRBV5-6	NA	NA	CASSLERATYNEQFF	TGTGCCAGCAGCCTTGAGCGGGCCACCTACAATGAGCAGTTCTTC
TRBJ2-7	TRBV29-1	NA	NA	CSVAGFAYEQYF	TGCAGCGTTGCGGGGTTCGCCTACGAGCAGTACTTC
TRBJ2-2	TRBV7-7	TRBD2	NA	CASSPRLAGGETGELFF	TGTGCTAGCAGCCCCCGACTAGCGGGAGGAGAAACCGGGGAGCTGTTTTTT
TRBJ2-7	TRBV9	NA	NA	CASSARTAPYEQYF	TGTGCCAGCAGCGCCCGGACAGCTCCCTACGAGCAGTACTTC
TRBJ2-7	TRBV7-9	TRBD2	NA	CASSGTSAGIEQYF	TGTGCCAGCAGCGGGACTAGCGCGGGGATCGAGCAGTACTTC
TRBJ2-7	TRBV28	NA	NA	CASMRAYSYEQYF	TGTGCCAGCATGCGGGCCTACTCCTACGAGCAGTACTTC
TRBJ2-3	TRBV7-3	NA	NA	CASSLTVMSRATDTQYF	TGTGCCAGCAGCCTAACCGTAATGAGCAGGGCCACAGATACGCAGTATTTT
TRBJ1-1	TRBV27	NA	NA	CASSFGAEAFF	TGTGCCAGCAGTTTCGGAGCCGAAGCTTTCTTT
TRBJ1-2	TRBV11-2	TRBD1	NA	CASSLQGATYSFYGYTF	TGTGCCAGCAGCTTACAGGGGGCAACCTACTCCTTCTATGGCTACACCTTC
TRBJ2-7	TRBV18	TRBD2	NA	CASSPGGSSYEQYF	TGTGCCAGCTCACCGGGCGGGAGCTCCTACGAGCAGTACTTC
TRBJ2-7	TRBV18	NA	NA	CASSPSLGLNSYEQYF	TGTGCCAGCTCACCTAGCCTGGGGCTTAATTCCTACGAGCAGTACTTC
TRBJ1-2	TRBV27	TRBD1	NA	CASSITGAGYGYTF	TGTGCCAGCAGTATAACAGGGGCTGGCTATGGCTACACCTTC
TRBJ1-2	TRBV9	TRBD1	NA	CASSVALPGQGHGYTF	TGTGCCAGCAGCGTAGCCCTTCCGGGACAGGGGCATGGCTACACCTTC
TRBJ1-2	TRBV7-2	TRBD1	NA	CASSTGSGGGYGYTF	TGTGCCAGCAGCACCGGGTCAGGGGGTGGGTATGGCTACACCTTC
TRBJ1-1	TRBV19	NA	NA	CASSMTGLGVMNTEAFF	TGTGCCAGTAGTATGACCGGGTTGGGTGTAATGAACACTGAAGCTTTCTTT
TRBJ2-2	TRBV2	TRBD2	NA	CASSPSVPGLAGGPDGELFF	TGTGCCAGCAGTCCTAGCGTCCCGGGACTAGCGGGAGGGCCAGACGGGGAGCTGTTTTTT
TRBJ1-2	TRBV19	NA	NA	CASSMRQSGFGYTF	TGTGCCAGTAGTATGCGGCAGAGTGGGTTCGGCTACACCTTC
TRBJ2-2	TRBV27	NA	NA	CASSLGGGGSGELFF	TGTGCCAGCAGTTTAGGAGGGGGCGGATCCGGGGAGCTGTTTTTT
TRBJ2-5	TRBV5-1	TRBD2	NA	CASSLGISGSGETQYF	TGCGCCAGCAGCTTGGGAATTAGCGGGAGCGGAGAGACCCAGTACTTC
TRBJ2-7	TRBV15	TRBD1	once	CATSSDREIDYEQYF	TGTGCCACCAGCAGCGACAGGGAAATTGACTACGAGCAGTACTTC
TRBJ1-1	TRBV6-1	NA	NA	CASPGYVINTEAFF	TGTGCCAGCCCAGGCTACGTGATAAACACTGAAGCTTTCTTT